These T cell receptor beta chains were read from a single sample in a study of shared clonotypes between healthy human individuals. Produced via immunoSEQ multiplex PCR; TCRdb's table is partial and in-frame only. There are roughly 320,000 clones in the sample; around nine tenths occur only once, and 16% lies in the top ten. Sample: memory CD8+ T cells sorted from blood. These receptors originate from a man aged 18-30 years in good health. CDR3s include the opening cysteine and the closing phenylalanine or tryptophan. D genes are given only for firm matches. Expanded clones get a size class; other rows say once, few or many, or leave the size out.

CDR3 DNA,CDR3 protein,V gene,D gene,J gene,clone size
TGTGCCAGCAGTTACTCAACAGGTGGGGCTGAAGCTTTCTTT,CASSYSTGGAEAFF,TRBV6-5,-,TRBJ1-1,-
TGTGCCAGCAAGGGACAGGGGAACACTGAAGCTTTCTTT,CASKGQGNTEAFF,TRBV25-1,TRBD1,TRBJ1-1,once
TGCGCCAGCAGTGAGTCAAGGGACGGACAGCCCCAGCATTTT,CASSESRDGQPQHF,TRBV10-1,-,TRBJ1-5,-
TGTGCCAGCAGCTACAGGGGAGGGTTATTTGGCTACACCTTC,CASSYRGGLFGYTF,TRBV5-4,TRBD1,TRBJ1-2,-
TGCGCCAGCAGCCATTTAGCGGACAGTTCCTACGAGCAGTACTTC,CASSHLADSSYEQYF,TRBV4-3,-,TRBJ2-7,once
TGCAGCGTTGTACGTCGGCTAGCGGGAGAACCATGGGGGATCTTC,CSVVRRLAGEPWGIF,TRBV29-1,TRBD2,TRBJ2-1,-
TGTGCCAGCAGTGAATGGGGTAGCGGGGGGGATACGCAGTATTTT,CASSEWGSGGDTQYF,TRBV25-1,TRBD2,TRBJ2-3,-
TGCGCCAGCAGCTTGACGGGGGAAACTAATGAAAAACTGTTTTTT,CASSLTGETNEKLFF,TRBV5-1,-,TRBJ1-4,-
TGTGCCAGCAGCTTTACATCGGGCGAGCAGTACTTC,CASSFTSGEQYF,TRBV7-9,-,TRBJ2-7,few
TGTGCCAGCAGTCGGCTAGCTGCGAGCACAGATACGCAGTATTTT,CASSRLAASTDTQYF,TRBV11-3,-,TRBJ2-3,once
TGTGCCAGCAGCCCGACAGGGGACAATCAGCCCCAGCATTTT,CASSPTGDNQPQHF,TRBV7-9,TRBD1,TRBJ1-5,-
TGTGCCAGCAGGCACCGGGACGTTACGCCTCACAATGAGCAGTTCTTC,CASRHRDVTPHNEQFF,TRBV28,-,TRBJ2-1,-
TGTGCCAGCAGTCTATTGAAGGGGGTCACCGGGGAGCTGTTTTTT,CASSLLKGVTGELFF,TRBV6-1,-,TRBJ2-2,-
TGCGCCAGCAGCCAAGTCTACCAGGGCTGGTACGAGCAGTACTTC,CASSQVYQGWYEQYF,TRBV4-3,-,TRBJ2-7,-
TGTGCCAGCAGCACTTACGGGACCGAGGGGTTTGAAAAACTGTTTTTT,CASSTYGTEGFEKLFF,TRBV7-9,-,TRBJ1-4,-
TGTGCCAGCAGTGCCAGGGGTCGCTACGAGCAGTACTTC,CASSARGRYEQYF,TRBV6-1,-,TRBJ2-7,-
TGTGCCAGCAGTTTATACCCACCCGGGACAGGGTATGGCTACACCTTC,CASSLYPPGTGYGYTF,TRBV27,TRBD1,TRBJ1-2,-
TGTGCCAGTAGTATTAGAAGCGGGCTAGAGGTGTGGTTCTTC,CASSIRSGLEVWFF,TRBV19,-,TRBJ2-1,-
TGTGCCATCAGCCGGGTGAGACAACAAGAGACCCAGTACTTC,CAISRVRQQETQYF,TRBV10-3,-,TRBJ2-5,once
TGTGCCAGCAGTTATTTCTGGACTAGCGGGGGGACCAGTCGTTCAGATACGCAGTATTTT,CASSYFWTSGGTSRSDTQYF,TRBV28,TRBD2,TRBJ2-3,many
TGTGCCAGCAGTTTTTGGGACGGGGGAGATCTGTTTTTT,CASSFWDGGDLFF,TRBV27,-,TRBJ1-4,-
TGCAGCGTGAAACTAGCGGGTGAGGAGACAGATACGCAGTATTTT,CSVKLAGEETDTQYF,TRBV29-1,TRBD2,TRBJ2-3,-
TGTGCCGGTTCCCACACCGGGGAGCTGTTTTTT,CAGSHTGELFF,TRBV6-6,-,TRBJ2-2,-
TGTGCCAGCAGCGAGAATAGCGGGGCGCCGACCGGGGAGCTGTTTTTT,CASSENSGAPTGELFF,TRBV9,TRBD2,TRBJ2-2,-
TGTGCCAGCAGCTTAGCGGGGACGGCCGGAGAGACCCAGTACTTC,CASSLAGTAGETQYF,TRBV7-8,-,TRBJ2-5,-
TGTGCCAGCAGCTTAACGCGGGGGGGCAGGAATGAGCAGTTCTTC,CASSLTRGGRNEQFF,TRBV7-9,TRBD2,TRBJ2-1,-
TGTGCCAGCTTAGTCGGGGATAACTATGGCTACACCTTC,CASLVGDNYGYTF,TRBV2,-,TRBJ1-2,-
TGCGCCAGCAGCCATGCAGAAGAAGCTTTCTTT,CASSHAEEAFF,TRBV4-1,-,TRBJ1-1,-
TGTGCCAGCAGCGTAGAGGGACAGGGGGTTAATAATTCACCCCTCCACTTT,CASSVEGQGVNNSPLHF,TRBV9,TRBD1,TRBJ1-6,-
TGCGCCAGCAGCCAAGGGGTCCCAGGGTTGCCCTACGAGCAGTACTTC,CASSQGVPGLPYEQYF,TRBV4-1,-,TRBJ2-7,-
TGTGCCATCAGTGAGTCTTCGACAGGGCGGGCGCACGAGCAGTACTTC,CAISESSTGRAHEQYF,TRBV10-3,TRBD1,TRBJ2-7,-
TGTGCCAGCAGTGAAGAAAGCCGAATTAACTATGGCTACACCTTC,CASSEESRINYGYTF,TRBV6-1,-,TRBJ1-2,-
TGTGCCAGCAGCCAAGCGCGTGACGAGCAGTACTTC,CASSQARDEQYF,TRBV4-2,-,TRBJ2-7,-
TGTGCCAGCATCGCGGGCTCTGGAAACACCATATATTTT,CASIAGSGNTIYF,TRBV2,-,TRBJ1-3,-
TGCGCCAGCAGCCAAGCCGGGGACAGGGTTGGGACCTACGAGCAGTACTTC,CASSQAGDRVGTYEQYF,TRBV4-3,TRBD1,TRBJ2-7,many
TGCGCCAGCAGCTACCGAACCTCTGGGGCCAACGTCCTGACTTTC,CASSYRTSGANVLTF,TRBV5-1,-,TRBJ2-6,-
TGTGCCAGCAACACCCTAGCGGGAGCTGTTTACGAGCAGTACTTC,CASNTLAGAVYEQYF,TRBV27,TRBD2,TRBJ2-7,-
TGTGCCAGCAGCTTAGGGGGACTAGCCAACACAGATACGCAGTATTTT,CASSLGGLANTDTQYF,TRBV13,TRBD2,TRBJ2-3,-
TGTGCCAGCAGCTTAGCGCTAAGTGTTTGGGGCACAGATACGCAGTATTTT,CASSLALSVWGTDTQYF,TRBV7-6,-,TRBJ2-3,-
TGTGCCAGCAGCCTAGCGGGGGACCAAGGCTACACCTTC,CASSLAGDQGYTF,TRBV13,-,TRBJ1-2,once
TGTGCCAGCAGCGTAGAGGAGGGGGTAAGAGAGACCCAGTACTTC,CASSVEEGVRETQYF,TRBV9,-,TRBJ2-5,-
TGCGCCAGCAGCCAAAAGGGCAGCGGACATGAAAAACTGTTTTTT,CASSQKGSGHEKLFF,TRBV4-1,-,TRBJ1-4,-
TGCGCCAGCAGCCAAGATCAGAGCGGGAGCGATGAGCAGTTCTTC,CASSQDQSGSDEQFF,TRBV4-3,TRBD2,TRBJ2-1,-
TGTGCCAGCAGTTTATCAGCGCTTACGGAGCAGTACTTC,CASSLSALTEQYF,TRBV28,-,TRBJ2-7,once
TGCGCCAGCAGCTTGGGGGACTTCACCGGGGAGCTGTTTTTT,CASSLGDFTGELFF,TRBV5-1,-,TRBJ2-2,-
TGTGCCAGCAAGGGTAGGAGGGGGCGCGGTGGCTACACCTTC,CASKGRRGRGGYTF,TRBV2,TRBD1,TRBJ1-2,-
TGTGCCAGCAGCCCTTGGACTAGCGGAGCAGGGAATGAGCAGTTCTTC,CASSPWTSGAGNEQFF,TRBV27,TRBD2,TRBJ2-1,few
TGTGCCAGCAGCGTAGCTATAGCATCGAGCTACAATGAGCAGTTCTTC,CASSVAIASSYNEQFF,TRBV9,-,TRBJ2-1,-
TGTGCCAGCAGCCCTAGCAACTATGGCTACACCTTC,CASSPSNYGYTF,TRBV13,-,TRBJ1-2,few
TGTGCCAGCAGTCGTCGGTTAGGGGGAGAAAAACTGTTTTTT,CASSRRLGGEKLFF,TRBV28,-,TRBJ1-4,-
TGTGCCAGCAGCCACAGGGGGATGACTGAAGCTTTCTTT,CASSHRGMTEAFF,TRBV2,TRBD1,TRBJ1-1,-
TGCGCCAGCAGCCAAGAGGCTAGGGGTTTTCAGCCCCAGCATTTT,CASSQEARGFQPQHF,TRBV4-1,-,TRBJ1-5,-
TGTGCCAGCAGTTACGAGCCGGGACCAGGTGATGAGCAGTTCTTC,CASSYEPGPGDEQFF,TRBV6-6,-,TRBJ2-1,-
TGTGCTAGCAGCCTTTCGACTAGCGGGGTGGGTGAGCAGTTCTTC,CASSLSTSGVGEQFF,TRBV7-7,TRBD2,TRBJ2-1,-